This TCR beta chain was sequenced in a study of blood T cell repertoires in COVID-19. The overall study: The origin of the acute and convalescent COVID-19 samples was the United States, Italy and Spain. From T cells, B-cell-depleted T cells, or PBMCs came the material, which was cDNA or gDNA.

Authors' data handling: Nucleated cell counts were estimated from reference gene primer amplification. TCRdb keeps only in-frame clones here, not all; method: immunoSEQ multiplex PCR. The V and J calls and clone size are taken from that table; D and trimming were inferred from the DNA. This table holds 120,000 or so clones, 80% to 90% found once. Trimming took 3 bases from V and 3 from J; bases not matched to a gene: 3. Per germline, CDR1 SGHRS and CDR2 YFSETQ. The CDR3 consists of 13 residues. The rearrangement uses TRBV5-1 and TRBJ2-7, with TRBD1 matching over 7 bases. This TCR was sampled from a man older than 75 with active or convalescent COVID-19. The sample consisted of peripheral blood. CDR3 protein: CASSWDRNYEQYF. Here the CDR3 DNA reads TGCGCCAGCAGCTGGGACAGAAACTACGAGCAGTACTTC.